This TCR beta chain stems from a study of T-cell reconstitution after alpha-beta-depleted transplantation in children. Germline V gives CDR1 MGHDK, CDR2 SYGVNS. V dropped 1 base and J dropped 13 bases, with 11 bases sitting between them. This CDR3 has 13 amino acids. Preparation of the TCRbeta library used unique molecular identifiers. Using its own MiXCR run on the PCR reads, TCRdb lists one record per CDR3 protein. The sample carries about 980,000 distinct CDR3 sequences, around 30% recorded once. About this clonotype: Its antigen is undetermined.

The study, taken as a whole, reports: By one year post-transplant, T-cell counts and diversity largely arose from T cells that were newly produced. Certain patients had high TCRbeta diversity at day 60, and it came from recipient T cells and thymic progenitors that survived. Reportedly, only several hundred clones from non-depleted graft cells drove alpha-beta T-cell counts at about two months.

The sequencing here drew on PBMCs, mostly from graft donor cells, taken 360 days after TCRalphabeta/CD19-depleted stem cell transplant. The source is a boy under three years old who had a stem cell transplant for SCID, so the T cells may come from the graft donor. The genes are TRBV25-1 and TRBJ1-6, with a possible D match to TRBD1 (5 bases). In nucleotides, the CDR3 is TGTGCCAGCAGTGAATGGGGCCCGGGGCCCCTCCACTTT. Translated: CASSEWGPGPLHF.